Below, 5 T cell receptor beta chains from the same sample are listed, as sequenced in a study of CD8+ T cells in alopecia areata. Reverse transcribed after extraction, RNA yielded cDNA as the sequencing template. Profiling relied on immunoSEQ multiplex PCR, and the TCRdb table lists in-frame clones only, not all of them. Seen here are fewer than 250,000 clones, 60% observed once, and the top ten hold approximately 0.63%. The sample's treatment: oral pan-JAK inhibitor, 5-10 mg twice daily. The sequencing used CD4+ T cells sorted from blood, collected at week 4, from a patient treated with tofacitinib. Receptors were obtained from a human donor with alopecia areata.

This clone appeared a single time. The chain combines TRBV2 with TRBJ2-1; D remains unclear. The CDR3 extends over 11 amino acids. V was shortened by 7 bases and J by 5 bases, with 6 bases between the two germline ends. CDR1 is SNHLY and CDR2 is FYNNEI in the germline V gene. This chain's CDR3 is CASKVNNEQFF. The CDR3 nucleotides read TGTGCCAGCAAGGTCAACAATGAGCAGTTCTTC.

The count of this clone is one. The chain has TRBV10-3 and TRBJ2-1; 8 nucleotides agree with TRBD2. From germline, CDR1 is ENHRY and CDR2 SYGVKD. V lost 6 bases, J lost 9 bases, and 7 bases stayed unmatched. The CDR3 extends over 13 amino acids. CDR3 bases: TGTGCCATCAGCCCCGGGACTAGGGGTGAGCAGTTCTTC. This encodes CAISPGTRGEQFF.

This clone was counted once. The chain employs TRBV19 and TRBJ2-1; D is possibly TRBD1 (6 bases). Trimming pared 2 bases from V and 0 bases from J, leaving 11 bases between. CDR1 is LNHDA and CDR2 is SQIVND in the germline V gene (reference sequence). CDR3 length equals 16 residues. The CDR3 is CASSIRGSASYNEQFF. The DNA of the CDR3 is TGTGCCAGTAGTATAAGGGGGAGCGCCTCCTACAATGAGCAGTTCTTC.

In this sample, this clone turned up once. CDR3 loop: CASSLPGGPRNEQFF. CDR3 nucleotides: TGTGCCAGCAGCTTACCGGGAGGGCCCAGAAATGAGCAGTTCTTC. V is TRBV7-2 and J is TRBJ2-1, with 8 bases that match TRBD2. Germline trimming cut 2 bases from V and 7 bases from J; bases unmatched to any gene: 7. The CDR3 extends over 15 amino acids. In germline, CDR1 is SGHTA, CDR2 FQGNSA.

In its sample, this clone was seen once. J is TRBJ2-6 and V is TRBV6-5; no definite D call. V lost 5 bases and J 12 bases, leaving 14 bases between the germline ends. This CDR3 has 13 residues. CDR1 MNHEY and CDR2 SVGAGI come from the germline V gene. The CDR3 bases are TGTGCCAGCAGTCTGAGGCGGCCCCCCGTCCTGACTTTC. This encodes CASSLRRPPVLTF.